The source of this T cell receptor (beta chain) is a study of cytomegalovirus exposure and HLA in healthy donors. Points from the study as a whole: Confirmation in vitro established that three CMV-associated chains were specific for CMV antigens. Most of the CMV-associated TCR beta chains (in a later analysis) appeared to be HLA-restricted. Common viral pathogens (according to a later analysis) appeared linked to several of the most significant clusters.

A few counts support this clone. No antigen is known for it. The V gene lost 8 bases and the J gene lost 4 bases, with 11 bases spanning the gap. CDR3 length equals 12 residues. Germline V CDR1 and CDR2: MNHNS, SASEGT. Researchers ran the PCR with 60 Vbeta and 13 Jbeta primers. Repertoires were generated with immunoSEQ multiplex PCR, while TCRdb's copy carries only in-frame clones and drops some. The sample contains roughly 150,000 clones, 65% to 85% of which appear only once. This TCR derives from a man aged 45 to 65 in good health and CMV-seropositive. V usage is TRBV6-1 and J usage is TRBJ1-2; unclear D gene. Specimen: PBMCs. The DNA for the CDR3 is TGTGCCAGCGCATCCCGGGGCTATGGCTACACCTTC. Its protein product is CASASRGYGYTF.